This T cell receptor beta chain came from a study of blood T cell repertoires in COVID-19. Exposed enrollees encountered a COVID-19 case at some point within 2 weeks before study entry. The CDR3 contains 13 residues. Germline CDR1 reads SGDLS; CDR2 reads YYNGEE. Trimming took 9 bases from V and 10 from J; bases not matched to a gene: 7. Libraries were prepared by immunoSEQ multiplex PCR; TCRdb keeps only in-frame clonotypes and omits some of them. The sample lists 320,000 or so clones; 85% were seen once. This chain connects TRBV9 to TRBJ2-2, with 12 bases lining up with TRBD1. This clonotype was sampled from a woman in her twenties or thirties who had been exposed to COVID-19. Sequences were obtained from PBMCs or T cells enriched from blood (not recorded which). The CDR3 sequence is CATGTGGAPELFF. The DNA of the CDR3 is TGTGCCACCGGGACAGGGGGCGCCCCGGAGCTGTTTTTT.